This entry lists 29 T cell receptor beta chains sequenced from one sample in a study of T-cell reconstitution after alpha-beta-depleted transplantation in children. Preparing the TCRbeta library involved the use of unique molecular identifiers. TCRdb fed the PCR reads into MiXCR, producing one record per CDR3 protein. Of about a million distinct CDR3 sequences listed, about 29% were seen once; the top ten hold over 25%. The sample here was PBMCs, mostly from graft donor cells, taken 360 days after TCRalphabeta/CD19-depleted stem cell transplant. Receptors originate from a boy under three years old who had a stem cell transplant for SCID, so the T cells may come from the graft donor.

CDR3 protein: CASSKGDSGGEVEQYF. CDR3 DNA: TGTGCCAGCAGCAAAGGGGATAGCGGGGGGGAGGTCGAGCAGTACTTC. The rearrangement joins TRBV21-1 to TRBJ2-7; the table's D call, TRBD2, was not checked against the DNA. TRBV21-1 is recorded as a pseudogene. The CDR3 covers 16 residues.

This chain connects TRBV12-3 or TRBV12-4 to TRBJ1-1; no reliable D call. Between the trimmed V and J ends, which lost 2 bases and 0 bases, there was a span of 13 bases. The CDR3 runs 16 residues. CDR3 protein: CASSLKGGIMNTEAFF. DNA of the CDR3: TGTGCCAGCAGTTTAAAAGGCGGAATCATGAACACTGAAGCTTTCTTT.

The J gene is TRBJ2-7, the V gene TRBV4-2; 8 nucleotides line up with TRBD2. The CDR3 consists of 15 residues. J gave up 7 bases and V 0 bases, and 8 bases lay outside the gene matches. CDR1 and CDR2 from the germline V gene are LGHNA and YNFKEQ. The CDR3 sequence is CASSQESLAGDEQYF. The CDR3 DNA is TGTGCCAGCAGCCAAGAGTCCCTAGCGGGTGATGAGCAGTACTTC.

The V call is TRBV7-3, the J call TRBJ1-1; D unclear. V dropped 1 base and J dropped 6 bases, with 9 bases sitting between them. CDR3 length equals 13 residues. CDR1 and CDR2 (germline): SGHTA, FQGTGA. The CDR3 here is CASSLMGGAEAFF. In DNA form, the CDR3 reads TGTGCCAGCAGCTTAATGGGCGGGGCTGAAGCTTTCTTT.

The chain carries TRBV29-1 and TRBJ1-1; the D is unclear. V was pared by 4 bases and J by 1 base, with 10 bases between. The germline V gene encodes CDR1 SQVTM and CDR2 ANQGSEA. This CDR3 contains 13 residues. The CDR3, as DNA: TGCAGCGTTGTGCGGCGGGCGAACACTGAAGCTTTCTTT. Translated, it gives CSVVRRANTEAFF.

The chain employs TRBV15 and TRBJ2-5, with D tentatively TRBD1 or TRBD2 (5 bases each). CDR1 and CDR2 (germline): LNHNV, YYDKDF (reference sequence). V dropped 0 bases and J dropped 5 bases, with 19 bases sitting between them. The CDR3 runs to 17 residues. Here the CDR3 DNA reads TGTGCCACCAGCAGAGATGGGACCATCGGGGATGGGGAGACCCAGTACTTC. Protein: CATSRDGTIGDGETQYF. Full variable domain (remainder filled in from reference TRBV15 and TRBJ2-5): DAMVIQNPRYQVTQFGKPVTLSCSQTLNHNVMYWYQQKSSQAPKLLFHYYDKDFNNEADTPDNFQSRRPNTSFCFLDIRSPGLGDTAMYLCATSRDGTIGDGETQYFGPGTRLLVL.

This chain connects TRBV12-3 or TRBV12-4 to TRBJ2-1; D is uncertain. The CDR3 contains 13 residues. V was cut by 8 bases and J by 6 bases, with 14 bases left in between. CDR3 region: CASGPHFCNEQFF. CDR3 sequence (DNA): TGTGCCAGCGGACCCCACTTCTGCAATGAGCAGTTCTTC.

The chain is built from TRBV7-9 and TRBJ2-1, with D tentatively TRBD2 (6 bases). Germline CDR1 reads SEHNR; CDR2 reads FQNEAQ (reference sequence). The V end lost 6 bases, the J end lost 5 bases, and 8 bases lay between the germline ends. The CDR3 runs to 12 residues. The CDR3 region has the DNA TGTGCCAGCAGTCGACTAGACAATGAGCAGTTCTTC. As protein: CASSRLDNEQFF. The full variable domain, rest sourced from reference TRBV7-9 and TRBJ2-1, is DTGVSQNPRHKITKRGQNVTFRCDPISEHNRLYWYRQTLGQGPEFLTYFQNEAQLEKSRLLSDRFSAERPKGSFSTLEIQRTEQGDSAMYLCASSRLDNEQFFGPGTRLTVL.

V and J are TRBV9 and TRBJ1-5, with a tentative D call TRBD1 (6 bases). V lost 3 bases and J lost 4, with 14 bases in between. Germline CDR1 is SGDLS and CDR2 is YYNGEE. CDR3 length: 15 amino acids. CDR3 loop: CASSERTVKNQPQHF. CDR3 in DNA: TGTGCCAGCAGCGAACGGACAGTTAAAAATCAGCCCCAGCATTTT.

The chain uses TRBV20-1 and TRBJ2-7; 9 nucleotides match TRBD1. The J segment lost 3 bases and the V segment lost 3 bases, leaving 6 bases of the junction unmatched. Germline CDR1 DFQATT, CDR2 SNEGSKA (reference sequence). The CDR3 has 14 amino acids. The CDR3 DNA sequence: TGCAGTGCTAGTATCGGGACAGGGTTCTACGAGCAGTACTTC. Residues: CSASIGTGFYEQYF.

The chain combines TRBV20-1 with TRBJ2-3, with D possibly called TRBD1 or TRBD2 (5 bases each). Looked up from germline, CDR1 is DFQATT and CDR2 is SNEGSKA (reference sequence). The V gene lost 1 base and the J gene lost 6 bases, with 17 bases spanning the gap. The CDR3 extends over 15 amino acids. For the CDR3, the DNA is TGCAGTGCTAGAGGGGGGTTCTATGGTGGGGATACGCAGTATTTT. This codes for CSARGGFYGGDTQYF.

This clonotype appeared a few times. The gene calls are TRBV5-1 and TRBJ1-6; D is possibly TRBD1 (5 bases). The CDR3 is 14 amino acids. Per the germline V gene, CDR1 is SGHRS and CDR2 is YFSETQ. Trimming removed 0 bases from V and 11 bases from J, with 12 bases in between. CDR3 protein: CASSLGGARTPLHF. The DNA for the CDR3 is TGCGCCAGCAGCTTGGGAGGGGCTCGGACACCCCTCCACTTT. Based on the CDR3 plus reference TRBV5-1 and TRBJ1-6, the full variable domain is KAGVTQTPRYLIKTRGQQVTLSCSPISGHRSVSWYQQTPGQGLQFLFEYFSETQRNKGNFPGRFSGRQFSNSRSEMNVSTLELGDSALYLCASSLGGARTPLHFGNGTRLTVT.

This clonotype was observed once. In nucleotides, the CDR3 is TGTGCCAGCAACCCCGGACCGTACAATGAGCAGTTCTTC. As protein: CASNPGPYNEQFF. The chain uses TRBV5-6 and TRBJ2-1; unclear D gene. This CDR3 region has 13 residues. The germline V gene encodes CDR1 SGHDT and CDR2 YYEEEE. V gave up 6 bases and J gave up 4 bases, with 11 bases separating them. The whole variable domain, remainder taken from reference TRBV5-6 and TRBJ2-1, is DAGVTQSPTHLIKTRGQQVTLRCSPKSGHDTVSWYQQALGQGPQFIFQYYEEEERQRGNFPDRFSGHQFPNYSSELNVNALLLGDSALYLCASNPGPYNEQFFGPGTRLTVL.

This clonotype was detected once. The chain employs TRBV12-3 or TRBV12-4 and TRBJ1-1, with D possibly matching TRBD1 (6 bases). The CDR3 loop spans 13 amino acids. V was cut by 8 bases and J by 1 base, with 11 bases left in between. As DNA, the CDR3 is TGTGCCAGCGCCGTGGACAGGAACACTGAAGCTTTCTTT. It is translated as CASAVDRNTEAFF.

The J gene is TRBJ2-7, the V gene TRBV18, with 11 bases matching TRBD1. V gave up 1 base and J gave up 3 bases; unmatched junction bases: 11. CDR3 length equals 18 residues. CDR1 KGHSH and CDR2 LQKENI come from the germline V gene. CDR3 nucleotides: TGTGCCAGCTCACCACGGGGGGACAGGGGGAGATTCAACTACGAGCAGTACTTC. Translating it yields CASSPRGDRGRFNYEQYF. The full variable domain, rest sourced from reference TRBV18 and TRBJ2-7, is NAGVMQNPRHLVRRRGQEARLRCSPMKGHSHVYWYRQLPEEGLKFMVYLQKENIIDESGMPKERFSAEFPKEGPSILRIQQVVRGDSAAYFCASSPRGDRGRFNYEQYFGPGTRLTVT.

This chain joins TRBV6-2 or TRBV6-3 and TRBJ2-3, with TRBD1 matching over 7 bases. The CDR3 is 16 residues long. V dropped 2 bases and J dropped 1; count of bases not matched to a gene: 6. CDR1 and CDR2 from the germline V gene are MNHEY and SVGEGT. The CDR3 here is CASSYMTGQGTDTQYF. CDR3 nucleotide sequence: TGTGCCAGCAGTTACATGACAGGACAGGGCACAGATACGCAGTATTTT.

The chain carries TRBV4-1 and TRBJ2-2; D call uncertain. Germline V CDR1 and CDR2: MGHRA, YSYEKL. Trimming cost V 4 bases and J 3 bases, with 9 bases left between them. The CDR3 has 14 residues. The CDR3 bases are TGCGCCAGCAGCCGGGGATCTCACACCGGGGAGCTGTTTTTT. The encoded protein is CASSRGSHTGELFF.

This clonotype was seen only once. V is TRBV7-2 and J is TRBJ2-3; TRBD2 agrees at 9 bases. The CDR3 totals 17 residues. The junction had 12 bases not matched to a gene; V was cut back by 3 bases and J by 5 bases. The V gene's germline CDR1 is SGHTA and CDR2 FQGNSA. The CDR3 DNA follows: TGTGCCAGCAGCTTGCCGACGGCGGGGGGGCCGCGAGATACGCAGTATTTT. This encodes CASSLPTAGGPRDTQYF.

This chain uses TRBV19 with TRBJ1-1; D remains unclear. Germline V gene lookup returns CDR1 LNHDA and CDR2 SQIVND (reference sequence). The ends were cut back, 1 base at V and 4 bases at J, with 10 bases in the middle. There are 14 residues in the CDR3. Written as DNA, the CDR3 is TGTGCCAGTAGTATAGGGCTCGGAGGCACTGAAGCTTTCTTT. Its translation is CASSIGLGGTEAFF.

The CDR3 nucleotides read TGCGCCAGCAGCCATTTAGGACAACCCCTCGAGCAGTACTTC. Its translation: CASSHLGQPLEQYF. V gene TRBV4-1 combines with J gene TRBJ2-7; TRBD1 might be the D (5 bases). The CDR3 has 14 amino acids. V shed 3 bases and J shed 6 bases, with 15 bases lying between them. Germline CDR1 MGHRA, CDR2 YSYEKL.

The V call is TRBV6-5, the J call TRBJ1-1; D is unresolved. The V gene lost 0 bases and the J gene lost 4 bases, with 9 bases spanning the gap. The CDR3 length is 14 residues. Germline V gene data show CDR1 as MNHEY and CDR2 as SVGAGI. The CDR3 nucleotides read TGTGCCAGCAGTTACTCGACCCAGTCCACTGAAGCTTTCTTT. Translated: CASSYSTQSTEAFF.

The chain has TRBV15 and TRBJ2-1; 7 bases align to TRBD2. V trimming: 1 base; J trimming: 10 bases; junction bases outside the gene matches: 16. CDR3 length: 17 residues. Germline CDR1 is LNHNV and CDR2 is YYDKDF (reference sequence). The CDR3 DNA sequence: TGTGCCACCAGCAGAGGGTCCGGGCGGGGGTCGATAGCGGAGCAGTTCTTC. It is translated as CATSRGSGRGSIAEQFF.

The chain recombines TRBV29-1 with TRBJ2-7; D might be TRBD1 (6 bases). This CDR3 is 14 amino acids long. Germline loops: CDR1 SQVTM, CDR2 ANQGSEA. V was cut by 6 bases and J by 6 bases, with 21 bases left in between. This chain's CDR3 is CSVGHHTGKGEQYF. The CDR3 DNA follows: TGCAGCGTCGGCCACCACACAGGGAAGGGCGAGCAGTACTTC.

The chain links TRBV2 to TRBJ2-2; D call uncertain. The CDR3 totals 13 residues. Trimming removed 8 bases from V and 4 bases from J, with 11 bases in between. CDR1 is SNHLY and CDR2 is FYNNEI in the germline V gene. CDR3 DNA sequence: TGTGCCAGCCGCAGTAGTCCCACCGGGGAGCTGTTTTTT. It yields the protein CASRSSPTGELFF.

This clonotype appeared many times. The chain joins TRBV11-2 to TRBJ2-7; 8 bases align to TRBD1. Germline V gives CDR1 SGHAT, CDR2 FQNNGV. The ends lost 1 base at V and 2 bases at J; junction bases unmatched: 4. The CDR3 covers 15 residues. The CDR3 reads CASSLVRTGPYEQYF. The CDR3 DNA is TGTGCCAGCAGCTTAGTGAGGACAGGGCCCTACGAGCAGTACTTC.

V and J are TRBV5-1 and TRBJ2-2; D is possibly TRBD1 (6 bases). The CDR3 runs 16 residues. V dropped 2 bases and J dropped 0 bases, with 11 bases sitting between them. Germline V CDR1 and CDR2: SGHRS, YFSETQ. The CDR3 loop reads CASSFTGTTNTGELFF. For the CDR3, the DNA is TGCGCCAGCAGCTTCACCGGGACAACGAACACCGGGGAGCTGTTTTTT.

The V gene is TRBV12-3 or TRBV12-4, the J gene TRBJ2-7, with D possibly being TRBD1 (5 bases). This CDR3 is built from 15 residues. The germline V and J ends were trimmed by 7 bases and 2 bases, with 18 bases remaining between them. The CDR3 region has the DNA TGTGCCAGCACTCGTAGGGGCAGCGCGACCTACGAGCAGTACTTC. Its protein product is CASTRRGSATYEQYF.

This clonotype was found a few times. The chain links TRBV11-1 to TRBJ2-7; D might be TRBD1 (5 bases). The germline gives CDR1 SGHAT, CDR2 FQDESV (reference sequence). Trimming removed 4 bases from V and 3 bases from J, with 25 bases in between. The CDR3 has 18 amino acids. The CDR3 region is CASSSQSSRASPDYEQYF. The CDR3 nucleotides are TGTGCCAGCAGCTCTCAGTCTTCCAGGGCCTCTCCAGACTACGAGCAGTACTTC.

The chain has TRBV9 and TRBJ2-4; 10 nucleotides line up with TRBD2. The trim removed 0 bases at V and 3 bases at J, leaving 3 bases unmatched. Germline V gene lookup returns CDR1 SGDLS and CDR2 YYNGEE. The CDR3 covers 16 residues. CDR3 loop: CASSVGSSGGKNIQYF. In DNA form, the CDR3 reads TGTGCCAGCAGCGTAGGGTCTAGCGGGGGCAAAAACATTCAGTACTTC.